The next 14 T cell receptor beta chains were all read from a single sample in a study of blood T cell repertoires in COVID-19. Using immunoSEQ multiplex PCR, the repertoire was profiled, and TCRdb retains in-frame clones only, with some absent. The table includes approximately 230,000 clones, roughly four fifths detected once. Specimen: peripheral blood. Source of these receptors: an elderly man with acute or convalescent COVID-19.

The V call is TRBV6-5, the J call TRBJ1-4; D call uncertain. This CDR3 comprises 13 residues. Per germline, CDR1 MNHEY and CDR2 SVGAGI. V lost 7 bases and J lost 7, with 13 bases in between. CDR3 residues: CASKEGWGEKLFF. CDR3 DNA: TGTGCCAGCAAGGAGGGATGGGGTGAAAAACTGTTTTTT.

The V call is TRBV28, the J call TRBJ1-2; possibly TRBD1 for D (6 bases). The CDR3 covers 14 residues. V lost 2 bases to trimming and J lost 8 bases, with 15 bases between them. Germline CDR1 reads MDHEN; CDR2 reads SYDVKM. CDR3 in amino acids: CASSLKVPGAGYTF. CDR3 in DNA: TGTGCCAGCAGTTTAAAGGTTCCAGGGGCGGGCTACACCTTC.

The chain joins TRBV5-8 to TRBJ1-5, with 7 bases matching TRBD1. Germline V gives CDR1 SGHTS, CDR2 YDEGEE. After removal of 2 bases from V and 8 bases from J, the junction contained 10 bases not matched to a gene. The CDR3 consists of 15 residues. CDR3 region: CASSFKGAPSKPQHF. The CDR3 bases are TGTGCCAGCAGCTTTAAGGGGGCGCCGAGTAAGCCCCAGCATTTT. Full variable domain (rest looked up from reference TRBV5-8 and TRBJ1-5): EAGVTQSPTHLIKTRGQQATLRCSPISGHTSVYWYQQALGLGLQFLLWYDEGEERNRGNFPPRFSGRQFPNYSSELNVNALELEDSALYLCASSFKGAPSKPQHFGDGTRLSIL.

The rearrangement links TRBV7-9 to TRBJ1-2; the D is unclear. Per germline, CDR1 SEHNR and CDR2 FQNEAQ (reference sequence). This CDR3 contains 14 residues. The V gene lost 1 base and the J gene lost 1 base, with 7 bases spanning the gap. CDR3 region: CASSLDYLNYGYTF. The CDR3 DNA reads TGTGCCAGCAGCTTAGACTACCTTAACTATGGCTACACCTTC.

This clone was counted a single time. The chain combines TRBV6-5 with TRBJ2-7; 7 bases are a match to TRBD1. In germline, CDR1 is MNHEY, CDR2 SVGAGI. J lost 1 base, V lost 5 bases, and 5 bases had no gene match. The CDR3 has 14 residues. Here the CDR3 reads CASSIGGASYEQYF. The CDR3 region has the DNA TGTGCCAGCAGTATAGGGGGCGCGTCCTACGAGCAGTACTTC.

V usage is TRBV2 and J usage is TRBJ1-6; TRBD1 agrees at 7 bases. V lost 8 bases, J lost 8 bases, and 12 bases stayed unmatched. The length of the CDR3 is 15 residues. Germline V lookup: CDR1 SNHLY, CDR2 FYNNEI. DNA of the CDR3: TGTGCCAGCTTGACCGACAGGGCCCAGCATTCACCCCTCCACTTT. It encodes CASLTDRAQHSPLHF.

This clone was seen only a few times. J is TRBJ1-6 and V is TRBV28; D not resolved. Trimming shortened V by 6 bases and J by 5 bases, and 14 bases separated the two germline ends. CDR1 and CDR2 (germline): MDHEN, SYDVKM. CDR3 length: 15 amino acids. This CDR3 reads CASRPRSGNNSPLHF. CDR3 nucleotide sequence: TGTGCCAGCAGACCCAGGAGCGGTAATAATTCACCCCTCCACTTT.

This chain uses TRBV7-8 with TRBJ1-2, with D perhaps matching TRBD1 (6 bases). The V end was cut by 3 bases, the J end by 4 bases, with 18 bases between. CDR3 length: 16 amino acids. Germline lookup yields CDR1 SGHVS and CDR2 FQNEAQ. The CDR3 sequence: CASSFYYREPAYGYTF. In nucleotides, the CDR3 is TGTGCCAGCAGCTTCTATTACAGGGAGCCAGCCTATGGCTACACCTTC. Drawing the rest from reference TRBV7-8 and TRBJ1-2, the complete variable domain is GAGVSQSPRYKVAKRGQDVALRCDPISGHVSLFWYQQALGQGPEFLTYFQNEAQLDKSGLPSDRFFAERPEGSVSTLKIQRTQQEDSAVYLCASSFYYREPAYGYTFGSGTRLTVV.

The J gene is TRBJ2-7, the V gene TRBV15; no reliable D call. Trimming took off 0 bases at V and 0 bases at J, with 15 bases between the two ends. The CDR3 is 17 amino acids. The germline V gene encodes CDR1 LNHNV and CDR2 YYDKDF (reference sequence). The CDR3 coding sequence is TGTGCCACCAGCAGAGATTTAAGTCGGGTCGGCTCCTACGAGCAGTACTTC. Translation gives CATSRDLSRVGSYEQYF.

The V call is TRBV28, the J call TRBJ1-5; D is perhaps TRBD1 (6 bases). This CDR3 spans 15 amino acids. Looked up from germline, CDR1 is MDHEN and CDR2 is SYDVKM. The V and J ends lost 7 bases and 1 base respectively, with 14 bases between them. CDR3 protein: CASTLGGVSNQPQHF. The CDR3 region has the DNA TGTGCCAGCACCCTAGGGGGGGTGAGCAATCAGCCCCAGCATTTT. Full variable domain (outside the CDR3, taken from reference TRBV28 and TRBJ1-5): DVKVTQSSRYLVKRTGEKVFLECVQDMDHENMFWYRQDPGLGLRLIYFSYDVKMKEKGDIPEGYSVSREKKERFSLILESASTNQTSMYLCASTLGGVSNQPQHFGDGTRLSIL.

V is TRBV7-3 and J is TRBJ2-3; a weak D match, TRBD2 (5 bases). The CDR3 extends over 16 amino acids. Germline V gene data show CDR1 as SGHTA and CDR2 as FQGTGA. Trimming removed 5 bases at V and 3 bases at J, with 18 bases between. CDR3 loop: CASSPYAQRGTDTQYF. The CDR3 bases are TGTGCCAGCAGCCCCTACGCCCAAAGAGGGACAGATACGCAGTATTTT.

The gene calls are TRBV19 and TRBJ2-1; a possible D gene is TRBD2 (6 bases). CDR1 is LNHDA, CDR2 SQIVND, per germline (reference sequence). Trimming stripped 2 bases from V and 5 bases from J, with 10 bases between. The CDR3 contains 14 residues. The CDR3 nucleotides read TGTGCCAGTAGTATACGTAGCGGTGACAATGAGCAGTTCTTC. It yields the protein CASSIRSGDNEQFF.

The chain joins TRBV27 to TRBJ1-2; 8 positions match TRBD1. The CDR3 totals 15 residues. Germline V lookup: CDR1 MNHEY, CDR2 SMNVEV (reference sequence). Unmatched junction bases numbered 11, after V lost 6 bases and J lost 5 bases. The CDR3, as DNA: TGTGCCAGCAGAAATACCGGGACAGGCCAATATGGCTACACCTTC. Its translation: CASRNTGTGQYGYTF.

The genes are TRBV13 and TRBJ1-5, with 10 bases aligning to TRBD1. With 0 bases clipped from V and 7 bases from J, the junction kept 9 bases outside the gene matches. The CDR3 sequence is 17 residues long. Germline values: CDR1 PRHDT, CDR2 FYEKMQ (reference sequence). The CDR3 nucleotides read TGTGCCAGCAGCTTAGGCCGAAAGGGACAGGGGCAACAGCCCCAGCATTTT. Translating it yields CASSLGRKGQGQQPQHF.